Below are 29 T cell receptor beta chains sequenced from a single sample in a study of siplizumab effects on memory and regulatory T cells. Generated by immunoSEQ multiplex PCR, the TCRdb table keeps only in-frame clones and is missing some. In the table there are about 100,000 clones, about 95% of which are singletons. The source material was Tregs sorted from blood. These TCRs come from a human donor in good health.

The chain recombines TRBV19 with TRBJ2-7, with TRBD2 identical over 8 bases. The CDR3 spans 12 residues. The V segment lost 6 bases and the J segment 2 bases; nucleotides outside the gene matches: 0. Per the germline V gene, CDR1 is LNHDA and CDR2 is SQIVND (reference sequence). CDR3 sequence reads: CASSGRAYEQYF. The CDR3 DNA sequence: TGTGCCAGTAGCGGGAGGGCCTACGAGCAGTACTTC.

The chain links TRBV11-3 to TRBJ2-2, with 10 nucleotides matching TRBD1. J gave up 6 bases and V 8 bases, and 12 bases lay outside the gene matches. Germline V lookup: CDR1 SGHNT, CDR2 YENEEA. The CDR3 spans 16 residues. The CDR3 DNA reads as TGTGCCAGCCAGAACCGGGACAGGGGAAGGGCCGGGGAGCTGTTTTTT. This translates into CASQNRDRGRAGELFF.

The V call is TRBV14, the J call TRBJ2-3; TRBD2 is a possible D gene (6 bases). The CDR3 sequence is 16 residues long. V lost 4 bases to trimming and J lost 2 bases, with 16 bases between them. Germline assignment: CDR1 SGHDN and CDR2 FVKESK. CDR3 in DNA: TGTGCCAGCAGCCCGTTCAGGGCTAGCGCCACAGATACGCAGTATTTT. Amino acids: CASSPFRASATDTQYF.

The rearrangement links TRBV27 to TRBJ2-7; TRBD2 might be the D (6 bases). This CDR3 region has 14 residues. Germline V gene sequence: CDR1 MNHEY, CDR2 SMNVEV (reference sequence). The V gene lost 8 bases and the J gene lost 6 bases, with 20 bases spanning the gap. The CDR3 coding sequence is TGTGCCAGCCGCGGTGGGGGGTTGAATGGCGAGCAGTACTTC. It yields the protein CASRGGGLNGEQYF.

The rearrangement joins TRBV10-1 to TRBJ2-5; possibly TRBD1 for D (5 bases). Germline V gene data show CDR1 as WNHNN and CDR2 as SYGVQD (reference sequence). The V gene lost 6 bases and the J gene lost 4 bases, with 18 bases spanning the gap. This CDR3 is built from 15 residues. This CDR3 reads CASSRLRGQGETQYF. DNA for the CDR3: TGCGCCAGCAGCCGGCTTAGGGGTCAAGGAGAGACCCAGTACTTC.

The chain joins TRBV27 to TRBJ2-7; D is possibly TRBD2 (6 bases). V lost 5 bases and J lost 3, with 20 bases in between. Germline CDR1 is MNHEY and CDR2 is SMNVEV (reference sequence). The CDR3 runs 16 residues. DNA of the CDR3: TGTGCCAGCAGTAACCATGGACCTAGGGGACTCTACGAGCAGTACTTC. As protein: CASSNHGPRGLYEQYF.

The chain carries TRBV29-1 and TRBJ1-5; the D is unclear. Germline CDR1 and CDR2: SQVTM and ANQGSEA. Trimming cost V 6 bases and J 4 bases, with 10 bases left between them. The CDR3 sequence is 12 residues long. The CDR3 protein is CSVQDGNQPQHF. The CDR3 bases are TGCAGCGTCCAGGACGGGAATCAGCCCCAGCATTTT.

This CDR3 is CASSSFHDKTRFPYNEQFF. The CDR3 DNA is TGTGCCAGCAGCTCGTTCCACGATAAGACGCGATTTCCCTACAATGAGCAGTTCTTC. The V gene is TRBV7-3, the J gene TRBJ2-1; D not certain. Germline CDR1 and CDR2: SGHTA and FQGTGA. V shed 4 bases and J shed 2 bases, with 24 bases lying between them. The CDR3 runs to 19 residues.

The chain links TRBV7-8 to TRBJ2-1, with 7 nucleotides matching TRBD2. The germline V gene has CDR1 SGHVS and CDR2 FQNEAQ. The V segment lost 4 bases and the J segment 10 bases; nucleotides outside the gene matches: 10. CDR3 size: 14 residues. The DNA for the CDR3 is TGTGCCAGCAGCTCTAGAACGTCTAGCGGAGAGCAGTTCTTC. Its translation is CASSSRTSSGEQFF.

The chain combines TRBV11-2 with TRBJ2-6, with 7 positions matching TRBD1. The length of the CDR3 is 19 residues. CDR1 and CDR2 from the germline V gene are SGHAT and FQNNGV. Germline trimming cut 5 bases from V and 1 base from J; bases unmatched to any gene: 14. The CDR3 nucleotides read TGTGCCAGCAGCGTATCGACAGGGAGACTGCTTTCTGGGGCCAACGTCCTGACTTTC. Translation gives CASSVSTGRLLSGANVLTF.

The chain couples TRBV19 to TRBJ2-2; TRBD2 matches at 9 bases. Unmatched junction bases numbered 11, after V lost 5 bases and J lost 4 bases. The CDR3 length is 17 residues. Germline V gene lookup returns CDR1 LNHDA and CDR2 SQIVND (reference sequence). In nucleotides, the CDR3 is TGTGCCAGTAGTCTCCGGCGGGTAGCGGGGGTCACCGGGGAGCTGTTTTTT. Encoded protein: CASSLRRVAGVTGELFF.

The chain employs TRBV2 and TRBJ2-1; D perhaps matches TRBD1 (6 bases). The CDR3 consists of 16 residues. V was clipped by 3 bases and J by 2 bases, with 14 bases between them. Germline V gene data show CDR1 as SNHLY and CDR2 as FYNNEI. Here the CDR3 reads CASSDLGTPPYNEQFF. The DNA for the CDR3 is TGTGCCAGCAGTGATTTGGGGACACCACCCTACAATGAGCAGTTCTTC.

V usage is TRBV27 and J usage is TRBJ1-3; possible D gene TRBD1, 5 bases. Trimming took 5 bases from V and 5 from J, leaving 13 bases between them. Germline CDR1 and CDR2: MNHEY and SMNVEV (reference sequence). CDR3 size: 14 residues. The CDR3, as DNA: TGTGCCAGCAGTAAACGGGGGGGGAGAAACACCATATATTTT. Encoded protein: CASSKRGGRNTIYF.

V and J are TRBV7-9 and TRBJ1-6; unclear D gene. The CDR3 length is 16 residues. V was pared by 1 base and J by 0 bases, with 7 bases between. Germline CDR1 SEHNR, CDR2 FQNEAQ (reference sequence). CDR3 sequence reads: CASSLEGSSYNSPLHF. Here the CDR3 DNA reads TGTGCCAGCAGCTTAGAGGGTAGCTCCTATAATTCACCCCTCCACTTT.

The chain joins TRBV9 to TRBJ2-4; TRBD1 is a possible D gene (5 bases). The CDR3 covers 18 residues. Trimming pared 3 bases from V and 1 base from J, leaving 20 bases between. Germline V gene lookup returns CDR1 SGDLS and CDR2 YYNGEE. The CDR3 region is CASSAWREGASAKNIQYF. The CDR3, as DNA: TGTGCCAGCAGCGCCTGGCGTGAAGGGGCTTCGGCCAAAAACATTCAGTACTTC.

The chain combines TRBV10-2 with TRBJ1-3; D remains ambiguous. The germline V gene has CDR1 WSHSY and CDR2 SAAADI. Trimming shortened V by 7 bases and J by 5 bases, and 18 bases separated the two germline ends. The CDR3 runs 15 residues. Here the CDR3 reads CASKDAGIRRNTIYF. The CDR3, as DNA: TGCGCCAGCAAGGACGCTGGAATCCGGCGAAACACCATATATTTT.

The rearrangement links TRBV25-1 to TRBJ1-1, with 10 bases identical to TRBD1. Germline lookup yields CDR1 MGHDK and CDR2 SYGVNS. This CDR3 has 15 residues. V lost 0 bases to trimming and J lost 4 bases; unmatched junction nucleotides: 2. In DNA form, the CDR3 reads TGTGCCAGCAGTGAATACGACAGGGGGCTCACTGAAGCTTTCTTT. Translation: CASSEYDRGLTEAFF.

The rearrangement joins TRBV9 to TRBJ2-3; a possible D gene is TRBD2 (6 bases). Between the trimmed V and J ends, which lost 1 base and 6 bases, there was a span of 15 bases. The CDR3 is made up of 15 amino acids. Looked up from germline, CDR1 is SGDLS and CDR2 is YYNGEE. CDR3 nucleotide sequence: TGTGCCAGCAGCGTAATTTCCGGGACTTCGGATACGCAGTATTTT. Translation: CASSVISGTSDTQYF.

This rearrangement joins TRBV2 to TRBJ1-4; D not certain. With 6 bases removed from V and 6 bases from J, the gap between germline ends came to 2 bases. CDR1 and CDR2 (germline): SNHLY, FYNNEI. The CDR3 is 10 residues long. This CDR3 is CASSHEKLFF. The CDR3 coding sequence is TGTGCCAGCAGCCATGAAAAACTGTTTTTT.

This chain connects TRBV5-4 to TRBJ2-3; TRBD2 agrees at 11 bases. Germline V gives CDR1 SGHNT, CDR2 YYREEE (reference sequence). This CDR3 is built from 15 residues. The J segment lost 4 bases and the V segment lost 3 bases, leaving 4 bases of the junction unmatched. CDR3 region: CASSYSGRAADTQYF. In nucleotides, the CDR3 is TGTGCCAGCAGCTATAGCGGGAGGGCAGCAGATACGCAGTATTTT. The full variable domain, its missing parts supplied by reference TRBV5-4 and TRBJ2-3, is ETGVTQSPTHLIKTRGQQVTLRCSSQSGHNTVSWYQQALGQGPQFIFQYYREEENGRGNFPPRFSGLQFPNYSSELNVNALELDDSALYLCASSYSGRAADTQYFGPGTRLTVL.

The chain has TRBV10-3 and TRBJ1-4; 9 bases align to TRBD1. The CDR3 has 15 residues. V lost 0 bases and J lost 10; bases outside the gene matches: 6. The germline V gene encodes CDR1 ENHRY and CDR2 SYGVKD. This CDR3 is CAISESTRQGGKLFF. For the CDR3, the DNA is TGTGCCATCAGTGAGTCGACGAGACAGGGGGGAAAACTGTTTTTT.

This rearrangement joins TRBV11-2 to TRBJ2-2; 11 bases match TRBD2. The CDR3 has 16 residues. V gave up 7 bases and J gave up 2 bases; unmatched junction bases: 6. Germline-derived CDR1 and CDR2 are SGHAT and FQNNGV. This CDR3 reads CASTPTSGRNTGELFF. The CDR3 region has the DNA TGTGCCAGCACTCCAACTAGCGGGAGAAACACCGGGGAGCTGTTTTTT.

V gene TRBV19 combines with J gene TRBJ2-5; possibly TRBD1 for D (6 bases). CDR1 is LNHDA, CDR2 SQIVND, per germline (reference sequence). Trimming took off 6 bases at V and 5 bases at J, with 16 bases between the two ends. This CDR3 contains 14 residues. The CDR3 region has the DNA TGTGCCAGTAGGCTCGACAGGTGGGGGGAGACCCAGTACTTC. Residues: CASRLDRWGETQYF.

The chain recombines TRBV5-1 with TRBJ1-2, with 7 bases matching TRBD1. The CDR3 length is 14 residues. CDR1 and CDR2 from the germline V gene are SGHRS and YFSETQ. Germline trimming cut 0 bases from V and 6 bases from J; bases unmatched to any gene: 5. The CDR3 DNA is TGCGCCAGCAGCTTGGAGGGGGCGCCGAATGGCTACACCTTC. Translated: CASSLEGAPNGYTF.

The chain is built from TRBV5-1 and TRBJ2-1; D may match TRBD1 or TRBD2 (5 bases each). CDR3 length: 15 amino acids. V was cut by 7 bases and J by 3 bases, with 17 bases left in between. The germline gives CDR1 SGHRS, CDR2 YFSETQ. The CDR3: CASGFGGPLYNEQFF. CDR3 DNA: TGCGCCAGCGGGTTTGGGGGACCACTCTACAATGAGCAGTTCTTC.

The rearrangement joins TRBV2 to TRBJ2-6; 8 bases are shared with TRBD1. There are 15 residues in the CDR3. The V and J ends lost 4 bases and 2 bases, in that order; junction bases with no gene match: 1. Germline V gene sequence: CDR1 SNHLY, CDR2 FYNNEI. CDR3 nucleotides: TGTGCCAGCAGTGGGACAGGGACTGGGGCCAACGTCCTGACTTTC. Translated: CASSGTGTGANVLTF.

The chain carries TRBV7-9 and TRBJ1-6; TRBD1 might be the D (5 bases). CDR3 length: 15 amino acids. CDR1 is SEHNR, CDR2 FQNEAQ, per germline (reference sequence). V gave up 0 bases and J gave up 7 bases, with 10 bases separating them. DNA for the CDR3: TGTGCCAGCAGCTTAGCAGGGGCCGAGAATTCACCCCTCCACTTT. Translated, it gives CASSLAGAENSPLHF.

In regard to this clone: The junction differs from germline at one of its ends, possibly a read error. The chain combines TRBV4-1 with TRBJ2-7; possible D gene TRBD2, 7 bases. This CDR3 spans 13 amino acids. CDR1 is MGHRA, CDR2 YSYEKL, per germline. This CDR3 is CASSSHRDYGQYF. Written as DNA, the CDR3 is TGCGCCAGCAGCTCCCACAGGGACTACGGGCAGTACTTC.

The rearrangement links TRBV28 to TRBJ2-7; 10 bases are a match to TRBD1. The V segment lost 2 bases and the J segment 3 bases; nucleotides outside the gene matches: 4. CDR3 length: 15 residues. Per germline, CDR1 MDHEN and CDR2 SYDVKM. The CDR3 sequence is CASSLGGTGVYEQYF. The CDR3 nucleotides are TGTGCCAGCAGTTTAGGGGGGACAGGGGTCTACGAGCAGTACTTC.